This is a list of T cell receptor beta chains from one sample in a study of blood T cell repertoires in COVID-19. The table came from immunoSEQ multiplex PCR; TCRdb's copy has only in-frame clones and leaves some out. The data hold 170,000 or so clones, with more than 85% observed a single time. The sequenced material came from peripheral blood. The receptors shown here come from a man in his 60s with COVID-19, enrolled during active disease. Both conserved end residues are part of each CDR3. The order of the fields is J gene, D gene, clone size, V gene, CDR3 protein, CDR3 DNA. A D gene is named only where the DNA matches it firmly. Only part of the rows carry a size: once, few, many, or a class if the clone is expanded.

TRBJ1-2 | NA | NA | TRBV4-3 | CASSQSEANYGYTF | TGCGCCAGCAGCCAGTCAGAAGCTAACTATGGCTACACCTTC
TRBJ1-2 | TRBD1 | NA | TRBV10-3 | CAISDGRTGYGYTF | TGTGCCATCAGTGATGGACGGACAGGCTATGGCTACACCTTC
TRBJ1-1 | NA | NA | TRBV3-1/TRBV3-2 | CASSAQGAEAFF | TGTGCCAGCAGCGCCCAAGGGGCTGAAGCTTTCTTT
TRBJ2-3 | TRBD2 | once | TRBV27 | CASSSQSLAGRPDTQYF | TGTGCCAGCAGTTCACAATCACTAGCGGGACGACCAGATACGCAGTATTTT
TRBJ1-6 | NA | NA | TRBV4-3 | CASSQVPGAEYNSPLHF | TGCGCCAGCAGCCAAGTCCCAGGGGCGGAGTATAATTCACCCCTCCACTTT
TRBJ1-1 | NA | NA | TRBV7-9 | CASSFPVNTEAFF | TGTGCCAGCAGCTTCCCGGTGAACACTGAAGCTTTCTTT
TRBJ2-3 | NA | NA | TRBV7-2 | CASSFISTDTQYF | TGTGCCAGCAGCTTTATAAGCACAGATACGCAGTATTTT
TRBJ1-1 | NA | NA | TRBV7-9 | CASSLSRLNTEAFF | TGTGCCAGCAGCTTAAGCAGACTCAACACTGAAGCTTTCTTT
TRBJ2-7 | TRBD1 | NA | TRBV6-2/TRBV6-3 | CASSRQGFYEQYF | TGTGCCAGCAGTAGACAGGGGTTCTACGAGCAGTACTTC
TRBJ2-2 | TRBD1 | NA | TRBV19 | CASYRGPNTGELFF | TGTGCCAGTTACAGGGGGCCGAACACCGGGGAGCTGTTTTTT
TRBJ2-2 | NA | NA | TRBV5-1 | CASSYDSSTGELFF | TGCGCCAGCAGCTACGATAGCTCCACCGGGGAGCTGTTTTTT
TRBJ2-3 | NA | NA | TRBV11-2 | CASSLSLATDTQYF | TGTGCCAGCAGCTTATCCCTGGCCACAGATACGCAGTATTTT
TRBJ1-2 | TRBD1 | NA | TRBV24-1 | CATSDLRGPGYGYTF | TGTGCCACCAGTGATTTGAGGGGGCCTGGCTATGGCTACACCTTC
TRBJ1-1 | NA | NA | TRBV2 | CASSIRLMNTEAFF | TGTGCCAGCAGCATCAGGCTTATGAACACTGAAGCTTTCTTT
TRBJ2-2 | TRBD2 | NA | TRBV5-1 | CASSLGLAGGPGTGELFF | TGCGCCAGCAGCTTAGGACTAGCGGGAGGGCCTGGCACCGGGGAGCTGTTTTTT
TRBJ1-3 | NA | NA | TRBV4-3 | CASSQDPEGYSGNTIYF | TGCGCCAGCAGCCAAGATCCGGAGGGCTACTCTGGAAACACCATATATTTT
TRBJ1-3 | TRBD1 | once | TRBV5-1 | CASRRDRGVSGNTIYF | TGCGCCAGCAGGCGGGACAGGGGTGTGTCTGGAAACACCATATATTTT
TRBJ2-1 | NA | NA | TRBV5-6 | CASSLYQGNNEQFF | TGTGCCAGCAGCTTATATCAGGGGAACAATGAGCAGTTCTTC
TRBJ2-1 | TRBD2 | NA | TRBV6-2/TRBV6-3 | CASSYRRGGADEQFF | TGTGCCAGCAGTTACCGGCGCGGGGGGGCCGATGAGCAGTTCTTC
TRBJ1-1 | NA | NA | TRBV5-1 | CASSFRGITEAFF | TGCGCCAGCAGCTTCCGCGGGATCACTGAAGCTTTCTTT
TRBJ1-6 | NA | NA | TRBV12-3/TRBV12-4 | CASSLLGQKF | TGTGCCAGCAGTTTGCTAGGTCAGAAATTT
TRBJ1-3 | NA | NA | TRBV11-2 | CASSPQAISGNTIYF | TGTGCCAGCAGCCCTCAAGCTATCTCTGGAAACACCATATATTTT
TRBJ1-2 | TRBD1 | NA | TRBV30 | CAWRRDRPNYGYTF | TGTGCCTGGAGACGGGACAGGCCTAACTATGGCTACACCTTC
TRBJ2-3 | TRBD2 | NA | TRBV5-1 | CASSLLAGGTDTQYF | TGCGCCAGCAGCCTTCTAGCGGGAGGCACAGATACGCAGTATTTT
TRBJ1-1 | TRBD1 | NA | TRBV5-4 | CASSLGGTGSMNTEAFF | TGTGCCAGCAGCTTGGGCGGGACAGGGAGTATGAACACTGAAGCTTTCTTT
TRBJ1-6 | NA | once | TRBV6-5 | CASSYGWNSPLHF | TGTGCCAGCAGTTATGGCTGGAATTCACCCCTCCACTTT
TRBJ1-2 | TRBD1 | NA | TRBV7-9 | CASSLDGDRGPHYGYTF | TGTGCCAGCAGCTTAGATGGGGACAGGGGGCCCCACTATGGCTACACCTTC
TRBJ2-7 | NA | NA | TRBV18 | CASSPPGETYEQYF | TGTGCCAGCTCACCACCCGGGGAAACCTACGAGCAGTACTTC
TRBJ1-1 | NA | NA | TRBV29-1 | CSVGETLNTEAFF | TGCAGCGTTGGAGAGACTTTGAACACTGAAGCTTTCTTT
TRBJ2-5 | TRBD1 | NA | TRBV3-1/TRBV3-2 | CASRLDRGKETQYF | TGTGCCAGCAGATTGGACAGGGGAAAAGAGACCCAGTACTTC
TRBJ1-2 | TRBD1 | NA | TRBV4-1 | CASSRGQRWLDGYTF | TGCGCCAGCAGCCGGGGACAGAGGTGGCTAGATGGCTACACCTTC
TRBJ1-1 | TRBD1 | NA | TRBV5-4 | CASSWDRENTEAFF | TGTGCCAGCAGCTGGGACAGAGAGAACACTGAAGCTTTCTTT
TRBJ1-3 | TRBD1 | few | TRBV7-2 | CASSARRDSASGNTIYF | TGTGCCAGCAGCGCCAGAAGGGACAGCGCCTCTGGAAACACCATATATTTT
TRBJ2-7 | TRBD2 | NA | TRBV4-2 | CASSSTTGLAGPEQYF | TGTGCCAGCAGCAGTACCACAGGTCTAGCGGGACCGGAGCAGTACTTC
TRBJ1-2 | NA | NA | TRBV4-3 | CASSQATGFGRYGYTF | TGCGCCAGCAGCCAAGCAACGGGGTTCGGTCGTTATGGCTACACCTTC
TRBJ1-2 | NA | NA | TRBV6-5 | CASRAGGTNYGYTF | TGTGCCAGCAGGGCGGGGGGGACTAACTATGGCTACACCTTC
TRBJ1-2 | NA | NA | TRBV9 | CASSPRGEGRNYGYTF | TGTGCCAGCAGCCCCAGAGGAGAGGGAAGAAACTATGGCTACACCTTC
TRBJ2-5 | TRBD2 | NA | TRBV30 | CAWSTPPAGGKETQYF | TGTGCCTGGAGTACCCCCCCAGCGGGAGGTAAAGAGACCCAGTACTTC
TRBJ1-1 | NA | NA | TRBV19 | CASGEGVRTEAFF | TGTGCCAGTGGGGAGGGCGTAAGGACTGAAGCTTTCTTT
TRBJ2-7 | TRBD1 | NA | TRBV7-8 | CASSLGSWTGDHEQYF | TGTGCCAGCAGCTTAGGGTCCTGGACAGGGGACCACGAGCAGTACTTC
TRBJ2-3 | NA | NA | TRBV19 | CASSPQWTVKSSTDTQYF | TGTGCCAGTAGTCCACAATGGACAGTCAAATCTAGCACAGATACGCAGTATTTT
TRBJ2-5 | NA | once | TRBV24-1 | CATLPPGRGRETQYF | TGTGCCACCCTACCTCCCGGGAGAGGCCGGGAGACCCAGTACTTC
TRBJ1-1 | TRBD1 | NA | TRBV27 | CASRRQGVTEAFF | TGTGCCAGCAGGCGGCAGGGGGTTACTGAAGCTTTCTTT